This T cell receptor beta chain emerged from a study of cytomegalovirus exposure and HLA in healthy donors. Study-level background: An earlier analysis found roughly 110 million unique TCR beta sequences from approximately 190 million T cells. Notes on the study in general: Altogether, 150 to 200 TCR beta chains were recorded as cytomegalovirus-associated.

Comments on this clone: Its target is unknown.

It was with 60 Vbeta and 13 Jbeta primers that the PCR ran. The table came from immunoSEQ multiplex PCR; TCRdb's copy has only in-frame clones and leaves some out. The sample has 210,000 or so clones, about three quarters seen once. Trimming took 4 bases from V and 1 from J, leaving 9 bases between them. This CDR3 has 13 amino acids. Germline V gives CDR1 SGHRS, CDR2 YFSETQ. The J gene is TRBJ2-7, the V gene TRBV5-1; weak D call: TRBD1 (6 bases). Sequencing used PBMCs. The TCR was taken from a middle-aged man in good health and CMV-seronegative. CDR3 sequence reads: CASSGGPSYEQYF. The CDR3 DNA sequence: TGCGCCAGCAGCGGGGGCCCGTCCTACGAGCAGTACTTC.